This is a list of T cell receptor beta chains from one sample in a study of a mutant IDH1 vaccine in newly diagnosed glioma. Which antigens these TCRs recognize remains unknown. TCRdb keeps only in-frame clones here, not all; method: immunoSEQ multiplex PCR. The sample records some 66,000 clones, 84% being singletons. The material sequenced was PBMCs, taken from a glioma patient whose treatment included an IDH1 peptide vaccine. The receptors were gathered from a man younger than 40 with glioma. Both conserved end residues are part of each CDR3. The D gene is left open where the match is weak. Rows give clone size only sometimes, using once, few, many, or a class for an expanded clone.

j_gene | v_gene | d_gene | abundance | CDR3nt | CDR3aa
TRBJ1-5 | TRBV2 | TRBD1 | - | TGTGCCAGCAGTGAGGATGGACAGGAGGACCAGCCCCAGCATTTT | CASSEDGQEDQPQHF
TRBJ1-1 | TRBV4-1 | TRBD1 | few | TGCGCCAGCAGCCTGGGACAGGGGGCGGGCACTGAAGCTTTCTTT | CASSLGQGAGTEAFF
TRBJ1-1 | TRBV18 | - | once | TGTGCCAGCTCACCCCGACAGGAGAACACTGAAGCTTTCTTT | CASSPRQENTEAFF
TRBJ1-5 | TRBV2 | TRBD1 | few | TGTGCCAGCAGTGGGACAGGGCGAAGCAATCAGCCCCAGCATTTT | CASSGTGRSNQPQHF
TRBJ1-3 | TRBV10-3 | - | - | TGTGCCACCGCTAGTGGAAACACCATATATTTT | CATASGNTIYF
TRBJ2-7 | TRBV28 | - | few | TGTGCCAGCTTTGGGGTATCACCCTACGAGCAGTACTTC | CASFGVSPYEQYF
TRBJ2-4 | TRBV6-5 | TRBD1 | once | TGTGCCAGCAGTTTACAGGGGGCGCAGGACATTCAGTACTTC | CASSLQGAQDIQYF
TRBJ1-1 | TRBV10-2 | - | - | TGCGCCAGCAGTGAGTGGAACATGAACACTGAAGCTTTCTTT | CASSEWNMNTEAFF
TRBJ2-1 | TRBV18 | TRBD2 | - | TGTGCCAGCTCCTCTACCGGGACTAGCGGGTACAATGAGCAGTTCTTC | CASSSTGTSGYNEQFF
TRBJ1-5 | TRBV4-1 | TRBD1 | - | TGCGCCAGCAGCCCCGGTCCCTTAAGTACAGGGGCAAGCAATCAGCCCCAGCATTTT | CASSPGPLSTGASNQPQHF
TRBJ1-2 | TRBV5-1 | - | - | TGCGCCAGCAGCTTGACGGCAGGGGATGGCTACACCTTC | CASSLTAGDGYTF
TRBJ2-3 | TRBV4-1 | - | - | TGCGCCAGCAGCCAAGGTCCAGCAACAGATACGCAGTATTTT | CASSQGPATDTQYF
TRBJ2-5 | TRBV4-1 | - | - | TGCGCCAGCAGCCTTGTAGGGGTTACTCAAGAGACCCAGTACTTC | CASSLVGVTQETQYF
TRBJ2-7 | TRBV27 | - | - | TGTGCCAGCAGTTTAAAATGGATGTTGGGGCCTCAGGTGGACGAGCAGTACTTC | CASSLKWMLGPQVDEQYF
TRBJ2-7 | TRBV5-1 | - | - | TGCGCCAGCAGCTCGGTTCTAGACCCGGGGTACGAGCAGTACTTC | CASSSVLDPGYEQYF
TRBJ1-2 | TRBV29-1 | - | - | TGCAGCGTCGCAGGCCCGTGGGGCTACACCTTC | CSVAGPWGYTF
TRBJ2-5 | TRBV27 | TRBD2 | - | TGTGCCAGCAGTCATCTAGCGGTCCAAGAGACCCAGTACTTC | CASSHLAVQETQYF
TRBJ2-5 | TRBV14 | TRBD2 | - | TGTGCCAGCAGCCAACTCATTGGAGCGGGGGGGCTTGAGACCCAGTACTTC | CASSQLIGAGGLETQYF
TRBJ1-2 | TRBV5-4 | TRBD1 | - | TGTGCCAGCAGTCCCGGGACAGGGTTCGGCTACACCTTC | CASSPGTGFGYTF
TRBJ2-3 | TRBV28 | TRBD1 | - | TGTGCCAGCAGCTGGCCGGGACAGGGCACAGATACGCAGTATTTT | CASSWPGQGTDTQYF
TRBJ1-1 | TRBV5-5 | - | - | TGTGCCAGCAGCTCGGGGGGAGACAGCCTGGGGAACACTGAAGCTTTCTTT | CASSSGGDSLGNTEAFF
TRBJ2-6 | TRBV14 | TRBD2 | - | TGTGCCAGCAGCCAGGGGTCACCGGGACTAGTTAGCTCTGGGGCCAACGTCCTGACTTTC | CASSQGSPGLVSSGANVLTF
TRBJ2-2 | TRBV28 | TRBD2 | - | TGTGCCAGCAGCCCGGGACTAGCGGGGGCCAACACCGGGGAGCTGTTTTTT | CASSPGLAGANTGELFF
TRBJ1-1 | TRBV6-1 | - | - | TGTGCCACCTCAGAGGACGGGAACACTGAAGCTTTCTTT | CATSEDGNTEAFF
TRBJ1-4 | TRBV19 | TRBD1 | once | TGTGCCACCAGGGGGGGCCTTAATGAAAAACTGTTTTTT | CATRGGLNEKLFF
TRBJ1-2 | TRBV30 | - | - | TGTGCCTGGAGTGTACAAAGCGTTAACTATGGCTACACCTTC | CAWSVQSVNYGYTF
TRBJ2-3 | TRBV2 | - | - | TGTGCCAGCAGAAGCACAGATACGCAGTATTTT | CASRSTDTQYF
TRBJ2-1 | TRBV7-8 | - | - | TGTGCCAGCAGCATACAAGTATACAATGAGCAGTTCTTC | CASSIQVYNEQFF
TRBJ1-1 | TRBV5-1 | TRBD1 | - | TGCGCCAGCAGCTCAAGACAGGGGGGGAGTTTGGCTGAAGCTTTCTTT | CASSSRQGGSLAEAFF
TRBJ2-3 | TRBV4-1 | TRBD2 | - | TGCGCCAGCAGCCAAAAGCGGGGTAAGACAGATACGCAGTATTTT | CASSQKRGKTDTQYF
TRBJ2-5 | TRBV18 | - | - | TGTGCCAGCTCACGTCGGCAACAGGAACAAGAGACCCAGTACTTC | CASSRRQQEQETQYF
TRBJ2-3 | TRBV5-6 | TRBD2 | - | TGTGCCAGCAGCTCGGGACTAGCGGGACTCACAGATACGCAGTATTTT | CASSSGLAGLTDTQYF
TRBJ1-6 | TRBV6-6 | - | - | TGTGCCAGCAGTTCCTATAATTCACCCCTCCACTTT | CASSSYNSPLHF
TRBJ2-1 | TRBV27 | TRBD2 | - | TGTGCCAGCAGTTTAGGGGGAGGGCAACTCAATCAGCAGTTCTTC | CASSLGGGQLNQQFF
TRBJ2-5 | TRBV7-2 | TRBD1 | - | TGTGCCAGCAGCTCCGGGACAGTCAACCTTCAAGAGACCCAGTACTTC | CASSSGTVNLQETQYF
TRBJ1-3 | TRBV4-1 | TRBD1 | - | TGCGCCAGCAGCCAGGATAACTCCGGGACAGGGATCTCTGGAAACACCATATATTTT | CASSQDNSGTGISGNTIYF
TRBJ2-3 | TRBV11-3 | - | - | TGTGCCAGCAGCCCCGGGTATGGGGTGGATACGCAGTATTTT | CASSPGYGVDTQYF
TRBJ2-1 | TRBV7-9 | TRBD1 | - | TGTGCCAGCAGCTTAGGCTCGGGACAGGGGATAATGGGGGAGCAGTTCTTC | CASSLGSGQGIMGEQFF
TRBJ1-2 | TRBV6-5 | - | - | TGTGCCAGCAGTTACACAGGGCAGGGCTACACCTTC | CASSYTGQGYTF
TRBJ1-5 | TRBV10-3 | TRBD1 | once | TGTGCCACCAGGGGGCTCAGCAATCAGCCCCAGCATTTT | CATRGLSNQPQHF
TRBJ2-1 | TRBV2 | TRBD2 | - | TGTGCCAGCAGTGAACGGGCGGGGGGGCCTTTCAATGAGCAGTTCTTC | CASSERAGGPFNEQFF
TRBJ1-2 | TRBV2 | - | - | TGTGCCAGCAGTAGGGTTAGTGAGGGCTACACCTTC | CASSRVSEGYTF
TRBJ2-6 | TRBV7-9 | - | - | TGTGCCAGCAGCCTGAACTCTGGGGCCAACGTCCTGACTTTC | CASSLNSGANVLTF
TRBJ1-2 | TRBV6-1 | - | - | TGTGCCAGCAGTGAGGTCGTGACGGGGGTAAGATATGGCTACACCTTC | CASSEVVTGVRYGYTF
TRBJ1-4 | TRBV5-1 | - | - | TGCGCCAGCAGCCCGGCCGGGACACAAGAGAATGAAAAACTGTTTTTT | CASSPAGTQENEKLFF
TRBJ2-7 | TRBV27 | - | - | TGTGCCAGCAGTTTGGTTCAGGGACCCTACGAGCAGTACTTC | CASSLVQGPYEQYF
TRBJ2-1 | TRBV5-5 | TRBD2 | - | TGTGCCAGCAGCTGGACTAGCGGGGGGTTGATGTTGGAGCAGTTCTTC | CASSWTSGGLMLEQFF
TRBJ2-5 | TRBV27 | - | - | TGTGCCAGCAGTCCCTCAAGCCAAGAGACCCAGTACTTC | CASSPSSQETQYF
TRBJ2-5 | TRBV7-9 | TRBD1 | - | TGTGCCAGCAGCTTCCCGGGACAGGGGGAGACCCAGTACTTC | CASSFPGQGETQYF
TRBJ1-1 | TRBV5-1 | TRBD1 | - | TGCGCCAGCCTACGGACAGGGGGGGCGATCACTGAAGCTTTCTTT | CASLRTGGAITEAFF
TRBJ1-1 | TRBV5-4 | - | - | TGTGCCAGCAGCCTTCGCGGGAACACTGAAGCTTTCTTT | CASSLRGNTEAFF
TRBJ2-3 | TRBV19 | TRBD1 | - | TGTGCCAGTAGTATGGTTGACAGGGTTGCAGATACGCAGTATTTT | CASSMVDRVADTQYF
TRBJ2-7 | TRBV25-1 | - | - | TGTGCCAGCAGTAATGCCAGGGGCGCATCCTACGAGCAGTACTTC | CASSNARGASYEQYF
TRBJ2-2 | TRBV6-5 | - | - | TGTGCCAGCAGTTACTCGATTTGGAACACCGGGGAGCTGTTTTTT | CASSYSIWNTGELFF